The 3 T cell receptor beta chains given below trace back to one sample, sequenced in a study of cytomegalovirus exposure and HLA in healthy donors (TCRdb year 2017). Library generation was performed with the immunoSEQ multiplex PCR assay. For the multiplex PCR, a mixture combining 60 forward primers for TCR Vbeta segments and 13 reverse primers for TCR Jbeta segments was used. TCRdb holds this immuneACCESS table with in-frame rearrangements only. Some clones are missing; in checked studies, unresolved V genes explain under half, and the rest has no known cause. The sample contains over 150,000 clones, 80% of them found a single time. Of the sample, more than 9.5% is held by the ten largest clones. The source material was PBMCs. The receptor set was obtained from a man aged 18 to 29 in good health and CMV-seropositive.

The chain has TRBV30 and TRBJ1-4; the match to TRBD1 covers 7 bases. Looked up from germline, CDR1 is GTSNPN and CDR2 is SVGIG (reference sequence). The length of the CDR3 is 12 residues. J gave up 7 bases and V 1 base, and 0 bases lay outside the gene matches. The CDR3 region is CAWSDRGEKLFF. The DNA for the CDR3 is TGTGCCTGGAGTGACAGGGGTGAAAAACTGTTTTTT.

This clone was seen a single time. This chain joins TRBV19 and TRBJ1-1; a possible D gene is TRBD1 (5 bases). The ends were cut back, 6 bases at V and 5 bases at J, with 10 bases in the middle. CDR1 is LNHDA and CDR2 is SQIVND in the germline V gene (reference sequence). This CDR3 is built from 12 residues. The CDR3, as DNA: TGTGCCAGTAGGGAGGGGACGACTGAAGCTTTCTTT. The encoded protein is CASREGTTEAFF. The variable domain in full, with the rest retrieved from reference TRBV19 and TRBJ1-1, is DGGITQSPKYLFRKEGQNVTLSCEQNLNHDAMYWYRQDPGQGLRLIYYSQIVNDFQKGDIAEGYSVSREKKESFPLTVTSAQKNPTAFYLCASREGTTEAFFGQGTRLTVV.

This clone was counted once. CDR3: CASSQDNYQDTQYF. CDR3 coding DNA: TGTGCCAGCAGCCAAGATAACTACCAAGATACGCAGTATTTT. This sequence joins TRBV4-2 and TRBJ2-3; D uncertain. The V gene's germline CDR1 is LGHNA and CDR2 YNFKEQ. CDR3 length equals 14 residues. V lost 0 bases and J 5 bases, leaving 9 bases between the germline ends.